This is a list of T cell receptor beta chains from one sample in a study of T cells in localized non-small cell lung cancer. Data came from immunoSEQ multiplex PCR; TCRdb stores just in-frame clones and leaves some out. The sample has 10,000 to 15,000 clones; 85% to 90% are singletons. The sample in question was peripheral blood, obtained before any cancer treatment. Every receptor here comes from a male donor aged 60 or over with stage III lung adenocarcinoma. The CDR3 runs from the conserved cysteine through the conserved F or W. Fields, in order: D gene, J gene, clone size, V gene, CDR3 DNA, CDR3 protein. The D gene is left open where the match is weak. Expanded clones get a size class; other rows say once, few or many, or leave the size out.

>-|TRBJ2-2|-|TRBV27
TGTGCCAGCTCTGCAGGGATCGCCGGGGAGCTGTTTTTT
CASSAGIAGELFF
>-|TRBJ2-3|medium-sized|TRBV14
TGTGCCAGCAGCCACACAGATACGCAGTATTTT
CASSHTDTQYF
>TRBD1|TRBJ2-7|-|TRBV4-1
TGCGCCAGCAGCCAAGATGGGACAGGGGGATCCTACGAGCAGTACTTC
CASSQDGTGGSYEQYF
>TRBD2|TRBJ2-2|-|TRBV30
TGTGCCTGGCGCGGGGGGTACACCGGGGAGCTGTTTTTT
CAWRGGYTGELFF
>TRBD2|TRBJ2-3|-|TRBV7-2
TGTGCCAGCAGCTTGGAACTAGCGGGGGGGGATCGAGATACGCAGTATTTT
CASSLELAGGDRDTQYF
>-|TRBJ2-2|-|TRBV18
TGTGCCAGCTCACCCTACGCTAGCGGCGCCGGGGGCCCGAACACCGGGGAGCTGTTTTTT
CASSPYASGAGGPNTGELFF
>-|TRBJ2-3|once|TRBV6-1
TGTGCCAGCAGTGCCATGGTAGGGGATACGCAGTATTTT
CASSAMVGDTQYF
>TRBD2|TRBJ2-7|-|TRBV6-5
TGTGCCAGCACCTTTAGCGGGAGGGCCATCTACGAGCAGTACTTC
CASTFSGRAIYEQYF
>-|TRBJ2-7|-|TRBV5-4
TGTGCCAGCAGCTTGGTAGGGGCCAGCTCCTACGAGCAGTACTTC
CASSLVGASSYEQYF
>-|TRBJ2-3|few|TRBV6-6
TGTGCCAGCAGTGATACGGGCCGCACAGATACGCAGTATTTT
CASSDTGRTDTQYF
>-|TRBJ1-6|-|TRBV19
TGTGCCAGTAGTGCCCCAGGGATCGGGAATTCACCCCTCCACTTT
CASSAPGIGNSPLHF
>TRBD2|TRBJ2-3|-|TRBV30
TGTGCCTGGAGTGTATGGGGGGGAGGCACAGATACGCAGTATTTT
CAWSVWGGGTDTQYF
>-|TRBJ1-2|-|TRBV7-9
TGTGCCAGCAGCTTGGGCGCCGACTATGGCTACACCTTC
CASSLGADYGYTF
>-|TRBJ2-2|once|TRBV7-2
TGTGCCAGCAGTTCCCACGCAGCTATCGGCACCGGGGAGCTGTTTTTT
CASSSHAAIGTGELFF
>-|TRBJ1-2|-|TRBV7-9
TGTGCCGGGCTAAATGGGAACTATGGCTACACCTTC
CAGLNGNYGYTF
>-|TRBJ2-5|-|TRBV27
TGTGCCAGCAGTTTCTCCAGGGAAGAGACCCAGTACTTC
CASSFSREETQYF
>-|TRBJ1-2|-|TRBV6-4
TGTGCCAGCAGCGATAACCCCGGGGGCGGGCGGGGCTACACCTTC
CASSDNPGGGRGYTF
>-|TRBJ2-7|-|TRBV6-1
TGTGCCAGCAGTAGGGACTCAGCCTTCTACGAGCAGTACTTC
CASSRDSAFYEQYF
>-|TRBJ2-5|once|TRBV11-3
TGTGCCAGCAGCTTACATGACAGACAAGGAGAGACCCAGTACTTC
CASSLHDRQGETQYF
>-|TRBJ2-6|-|TRBV6-9
TGTGCCAGCAGTGTCGGTTGGTTACGACAAAGTCGGGCCAACGTCCTGACTTTC
CASSVGWLRQSRANVLTF
>-|TRBJ1-1|-|TRBV5-4
TGTGCCAGCAGCGGGGCCAGGGCATCGACTGAAGCTTTCTTT
CASSGARASTEAFF
>-|TRBJ1-2|-|TRBV7-8
TGTGCCAGCAGCTTAGAACCGAGGGGGATACCTGGTTCCTTTGGCTACACCTTC
CASSLEPRGIPGSFGYTF
>-|TRBJ2-2|-|TRBV19
TGTGCCAGTACCCTGGGGCGGGGGCCTACTACCACCGGGGAGCTGTTTTTT
CASTLGRGPTTTGELFF
>-|TRBJ1-1|-|TRBV7-8
TGTGCCAGCACCCTTGGGGGGAGGAACACTGAAGCTTTCTTT
CASTLGGRNTEAFF
>-|TRBJ1-4|-|TRBV21-1
TGTGCCAGCAGCACCCGCGGAGATCTACCAACTAATGAAAAACTGTTTTTT
CASSTRGDLPTNEKLFF
>-|TRBJ2-5|-|TRBV5-1
TGCGCCAGCAGCTTGGACTACGTCGCCGCCCAGGGCCAAGAGACCCAGTACTTC
CASSLDYVAAQGQETQYF
>-|TRBJ1-2|-|TRBV5-8
TGTGCCAGCAGCTTTTCTGCGGGGACTCACTATGGCTACACCTTC
CASSFSAGTHYGYTF
>-|TRBJ1-2|-|TRBV5-1
TGCGCCAACAGCCTACGCCCCGGGACCGATGGCTACACCTTC
CANSLRPGTDGYTF
>-|TRBJ2-7|-|TRBV6-6
TGTGCCAGCAGTACGAAAAACTACGAGCAGTACTTC
CASSTKNYEQYF
>TRBD1|TRBJ1-4|-|TRBV7-9
TGTGCCAGCAGCTTAGGGACAGGGGAGGCTGAAAAACTGTTTTTT
CASSLGTGEAEKLFF
>TRBD2|TRBJ2-1|-|TRBV6-1
TGTGCCAGCAAGACTAGCGGGGGGTACAATGAGCAGTTCTTC
CASKTSGGYNEQFF
>TRBD1|TRBJ2-7|-|TRBV11-2
TGTGCCAGCAGCGCCGGGACAGGGGGCTCCACCGTGCAGTACTTC
CASSAGTGGSTVQYF
>-|TRBJ1-6|few|TRBV6-5
TGTGCCAGCAGTAAAAACGAATATTCACCCCTCCACTTT
CASSKNEYSPLHF
>-|TRBJ2-2|-|TRBV5-1
TGCGCCAGCAGCTTGAAATTAGGAGGGGCGAACACCGGGGAGCTGTTTTTT
CASSLKLGGANTGELFF
>-|TRBJ2-3|-|TRBV29-1
TGCAGCGTTGGTCAGATCTCGGGTACGCAGTATTTT
CSVGQISGTQYF
>-|TRBJ2-7|-|TRBV18
TGTGCCAGCTCACCACGAACGGGGTCGGGGTACGAGCAGTACTTC
CASSPRTGSGYEQYF
>-|TRBJ2-1|-|TRBV5-1
TGCGCCAGCAGCCTGGGCGCAGGCTCCTACAATGAGCAGTTCTTC
CASSLGAGSYNEQFF
>-|TRBJ1-5|few|TRBV4-2
TGTGCCAGCAGCCTAGGGTTAGAAGATCAGCCCCAGCATTTT
CASSLGLEDQPQHF
>-|TRBJ1-1|-|TRBV5-5
TGTGCCAGCAGCTTGGATCCCGGGGGCCCTGAAGCTTTCTTT
CASSLDPGGPEAFF
>TRBD1|TRBJ1-2|-|TRBV6-1
TGTGCCAGCGGACAGGGCCACTATGGCTACACCTTC
CASGQGHYGYTF
>-|TRBJ1-2|-|TRBV7-9
TGTGCCAGCAGCGTCACACGGGGGGATGGCTACACCTTC
CASSVTRGDGYTF
>TRBD1|TRBJ1-2|-|TRBV7-9
TGTGCCAGCAGCTTATCGGACAGGGGGCCGTTTTATGGCTACACCTTC
CASSLSDRGPFYGYTF
>TRBD1|TRBJ1-1|-|TRBV27
TGTGCCAGCAGTACCGTACTCCGGGACAGGGGGGTGATAACTGAAGCTTTCTTT
CASSTVLRDRGVITEAFF
>-|TRBJ2-6|-|TRBV5-1
TGCGCCAGCAGCTTAACTAGAGCCTCTGGGGCCAACGTCCTGACTTTC
CASSLTRASGANVLTF
>-|TRBJ1-4|-|TRBV30
TGTGCCTGGAGTGCCCACTCCGGGGTTGAAAAACTGTTTTTT
CAWSAHSGVEKLFF
>-|TRBJ1-2|-|TRBV5-6
TGTGCCAGCAGCTTGATGGGTACAGGAGGGTACACCTTC
CASSLMGTGGYTF
>TRBD1|TRBJ2-7|-|TRBV27
TGTGCCAGCAGTTTTTCGGTGACAGGGGACGTCGAGCAGTACTTC
CASSFSVTGDVEQYF
>-|TRBJ2-3|-|TRBV4-1
TGCGCCAGCAGCCCCGGAGGGACCACAGATACGCAGTATTTT
CASSPGGTTDTQYF
>-|TRBJ2-1|-|TRBV6-1
TGTGCCAGCAGTGATTACGGGACTCCGACCTACAATGAGCAGTTCTTC
CASSDYGTPTYNEQFF
>TRBD2|TRBJ2-5|-|TRBV5-1
TGCGCCAGCAGCCCGGGGACTAGCGGGAGCGTTCAAGAGACCCAGTACTTC
CASSPGTSGSVQETQYF
>TRBD1|TRBJ1-1|once|TRBV6-1
TGTGCCAGCAGTGCGACAGGGACCACTGAAGCTTTCTTT
CASSATGTTEAFF
>TRBD1|TRBJ1-1|medium-sized|TRBV12-5
TGTGCTAGTGGCAACGGACAGGGGGTTTTTTACACTGAAGCTTTCTTT
CASGNGQGVFYTEAFF
>-|TRBJ2-2|-|TRBV5-4
TGTGCCACCACAGAGAAACCTTCCTCAATCCCCGTTACCGGGGAGCTGTTTTTT
CATTEKPSSIPVTGELFF
>TRBD1|TRBJ1-1|-|TRBV5-1
TGCGCCAGCAGCCCGGGACAGGGGACGAACACTGAAGCTTTCTTT
CASSPGQGTNTEAFF
>-|TRBJ2-1|-|TRBV7-9
TGTGCCAGCAGCCCCACTATCGGTTCCTACAATGAGCAGTTCTTC
CASSPTIGSYNEQFF
>TRBD1|TRBJ1-2|-|TRBV7-2
TGTGCCAGCAGCTTAGAAGATTATTGGGGCAGGGGGCCTGGCTACACCTTC
CASSLEDYWGRGPGYTF
>-|TRBJ2-3|once|TRBV29-1
TGCAGCGTTGAACGGGCAGAAACCACAGATACGCAGTATTTT
CSVERAETTDTQYF
>-|TRBJ1-5|once|TRBV2
TGTGCCAGCAGGAACAGGGTTCAGCCCCAGCATTTT
CASRNRVQPQHF
>-|TRBJ2-5|-|TRBV28
TGTGCCAGCAGTTTTACGGGGGAGACCCAGTACTTC
CASSFTGETQYF
>-|TRBJ2-5|-|TRBV10-2
TGCGCCACCGCGGCAGGGTCGTTTGAGACCCAGTACTTC
CATAAGSFETQYF